The 9 T cell receptor beta chains presented below share a single source sample, sequenced in a study of cytomegalovirus exposure and HLA in healthy donors. Primers included in the PCR were 60 Vbeta and 13 Jbeta primers. Assay: immunoSEQ multiplex PCR; the TCRdb copy retains only in-frame clones and omits some. The data hold tens of thousands of clones, with roughly 80% observed a single time. The sequenced sample was PBMCs. The receptors derive from a man between 60 and 75 years old in good health and CMV-seropositive.

J is TRBJ2-1 and V is TRBV7-6, with D maybe TRBD2 (7 bases). V was pared by 1 base and J by 10 bases, with 17 bases between. The CDR3 sequence is 15 residues long. The germline CDR1 and CDR2 sequences are SGHVS and FNYEAQ. The CDR3 protein is CASSLGGGPIEEQFF. CDR3 nucleotides: TGTGCCAGCAGCTTAGGGGGGGGCCCGATCGAGGAGCAGTTCTTC.

This clone has just a few counts. The gene calls are TRBV9 and TRBJ1-4; the D gene is possibly TRBD1 (5 bases). This CDR3 contains 13 residues. CDR1 and CDR2 (germline): SGDLS, YYNGEE. V lost 7 bases to trimming and J lost 7 bases, with 14 bases between them. In DNA form, the CDR3 reads TGTGCCAGCTCCCGTGGGGGGGGTGAAAAACTGTTTTTT. This codes for CASSRGGGEKLFF.

The chain carries TRBV5-1 and TRBJ2-5; TRBD1 aligns across 7 bases. V lost 5 bases and J lost 1; bases outside the gene matches: 8. The CDR3 is made up of 15 amino acids. CDR1 and CDR2 (germline): SGHRS, YFSETQ. The CDR3 spells CASSYQGQLQETQYF. CDR3 coding DNA: TGCGCCAGCAGTTATCAGGGACAGCTCCAAGAGACCCAGTACTTC.

This clone is a singleton in its sample. The chain employs TRBV6-1 and TRBJ1-2; weak D call: TRBD1 (6 bases). The germline gives CDR1 MNHNS, CDR2 SASEGT. The CDR3 spans 14 residues. V was shortened by 6 bases and J by 0 bases, with 11 bases between the two germline ends. The CDR3 region is CASSAGTSNYGYTF. The DNA of the CDR3 is TGTGCCAGCAGCGCCGGGACATCTAACTATGGCTACACCTTC.

The rearrangement joins TRBV6-6 to TRBJ2-3; 10 positions agree with TRBD1. Germline V gene sequence: CDR1 MNHNY, CDR2 SVGAGI (reference sequence). The V gene end was trimmed by 6 bases and the J gene end by 10 bases; junction bases not matched to a gene: 4. The CDR3 has 12 residues. The chain's CDR3 is CASSPGQGAQYF. The CDR3 nucleotides are TGTGCCAGCAGCCCCGGACAGGGGGCGCAGTATTTT.

The chain links TRBV18 to TRBJ1-1, with 10 bases that match TRBD1. Germline assignment: CDR1 KGHSH and CDR2 LQKENI. V shed 6 bases, J shed 3 bases, and the junction held 4 bases outside the gene matches. The CDR3 loop spans 14 amino acids. The CDR3 loop reads CASSPGQGHTEAFF. Written as DNA, the CDR3 is TGTGCCAGCTCCCCGGGACAGGGGCACACTGAAGCTTTCTTT.

For the CDR3, the DNA is TGCAGCGTTCAAAATCCGGGAGGCACCGGGGAGCTGTTTTTT. This sequence encodes CSVQNPGGTGELFF. The J gene is TRBJ2-2, the V gene TRBV29-1; TRBD2 matches at 7 bases. This CDR3 region has 14 residues. In germline, CDR1 is SQVTM, CDR2 ANQGSEA. Trimming cost V 5 bases and J 4 bases; bases outside gene matches: 7.

This sequence joins TRBV5-1 and TRBJ2-5, with TRBD2 identical over 9 bases. Per the germline V gene, CDR1 is SGHRS and CDR2 is YFSETQ. The CDR3 runs to 14 residues. V lost 2 bases and J lost 5; bases outside the gene matches: 4. The CDR3 loop reads CASSFSGGGETQYF. DNA of the CDR3: TGCGCCAGCAGCTTTAGCGGGGGCGGGGAGACCCAGTACTTC.

This clone occurred a few times. This chain uses TRBV11-3 with TRBJ2-2, with TRBD2 matching 8 bases. Germline assignment: CDR1 SGHNT and CDR2 YENEEA. The trim removed 0 bases at V and 6 bases at J, leaving 9 bases unmatched. The CDR3 is 17 residues long. The CDR3 loop reads CASSLDGTSRFSGELFF. The CDR3 coding sequence is TGTGCCAGCAGCTTAGACGGGACTAGTAGGTTTTCCGGGGAGCTGTTTTTT.